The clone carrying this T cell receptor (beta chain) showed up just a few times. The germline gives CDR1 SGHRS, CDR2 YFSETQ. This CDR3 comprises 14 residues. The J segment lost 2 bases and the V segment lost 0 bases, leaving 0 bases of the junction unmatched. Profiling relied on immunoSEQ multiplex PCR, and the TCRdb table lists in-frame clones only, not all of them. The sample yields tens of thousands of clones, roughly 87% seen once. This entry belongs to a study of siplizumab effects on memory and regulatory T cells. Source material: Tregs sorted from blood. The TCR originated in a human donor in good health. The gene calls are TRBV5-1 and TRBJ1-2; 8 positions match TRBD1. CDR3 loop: CASSLGQGNYGYTF. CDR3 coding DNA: TGCGCCAGCAGCTTGGGACAGGGGAACTATGGCTACACCTTC.